The entry below gives a single T cell receptor (beta chain) sequence along with its context. Which antigen it targets is not known. Base quality data are lacking; no much larger clone is found one base away. The data are from a study of stem cell transplantation in POMP-related autoinflammatory disease (dated by TCRdb to 2020 to 2023). About the study as a whole: It was hypothesized that MHC class I-dependent CD8+ T-cell differentiation and positive selection are impaired by defective thymoproteasomes, resulting in skewing of the TRB repertoire. High-throughput TRB sequencing assessed how POMP deficiency affects T-cell receptor beta repertoire diversity and CDR3 characteristics. Prior to transplant, the patients had skewing toward CD4+ naive T cells, low CD8+ T-cell proportions, and reduced T-cell cytokine secretion. Study-wide findings and limitations: PRAID patients trended toward lower TRB diversity and higher clonality across all analyzed T-cell subsets. In PRAID patients, the trend toward increased clonality and lower diversity reached statistical significance only for regulatory T cells. The number of unique TRB V-J gene pairings in PRAID patients was restricted.

The library was prepared using the immunoSEQ multiplex PCR assay. Turning to the authors' computational methods: Repertoire diversity was quantified with Shannon entropy, accounting for clonal size distribution. The Gini-Simpson index (Simpson_1-D) served as the measure of how unequally clonotypes were distributed. TCRdb took this table from immuneACCESS and kept in-frame rearrangements with V and J called. Such tables lack part of the clones; where checked against another copy, unresolved V genes explain under half of the gap, and the rest is unexplained. V and J calls plus clone size are reproduced from that table; the DNA served to infer D and trimming. The sample yields more than 20,000 clones; roughly 80% were counted once. The top ten constitute approximately 2.4% of the sample. The CDR3 goes from the cysteine to the phenylalanine over 12 residues. Solely the CDR3 DNA is kept, with 36 bases framed from the first base. CDR1 and CDR2 were assigned from the germline V gene as SGHRS and YFSETQ. V was cut back by 5 bases and J by 1 base, leaving a gap of 6 bases between them.

The sample's time point, from its label and the paper: before hematopoietic stem cell transplant. PRAID was a condition in which autoinflammation came alongside prominent immunodeficiency. Prior to TRB sequencing, T-cell subsets (conventional T cells, CD8+ T cells, regulatory T cells, T follicular helper cells) were sorted. The receptor's source is a human donor with POMP-related autoinflammation and immune dysregulation (PRAID). This chain is built from TRBV5-1 and TRBJ2-5; the D segment could be TRBD1, given 6 matching bases. The sample was CD4+ T cells from PBMCs, taken before stem cell transplantation. CDR3 loop: CASRTGQETQYF. The nucleotide sequence is TGCGCCAGCAGGACAGGCCAAGAGACCCAGTACTTC.